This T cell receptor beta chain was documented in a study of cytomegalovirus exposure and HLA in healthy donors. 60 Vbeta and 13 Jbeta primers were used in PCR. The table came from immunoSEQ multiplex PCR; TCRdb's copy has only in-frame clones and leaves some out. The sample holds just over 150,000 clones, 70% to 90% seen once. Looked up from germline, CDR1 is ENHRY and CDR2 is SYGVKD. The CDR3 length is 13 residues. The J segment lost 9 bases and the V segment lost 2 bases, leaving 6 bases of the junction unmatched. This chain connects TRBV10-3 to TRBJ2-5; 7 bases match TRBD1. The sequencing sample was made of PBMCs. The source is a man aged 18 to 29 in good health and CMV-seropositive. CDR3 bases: TGTGCCATCAGTGAGGGGACAGCCGGGGCCCAGTACTTC. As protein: CAISEGTAGAQYF.